Listed below are T cell receptor beta chains from one sample, sequenced in a study of blood T cell repertoires in COVID-19. Generated by immunoSEQ multiplex PCR, the TCRdb table keeps only in-frame clones and is missing some. The table shows 140,000 to 150,000 clones, with roughly 80% occurring only once. What was sequenced was peripheral blood. The source of these receptors is a man in his sixties or seventies who had recovered from COVID-19. The CDR3 runs from the conserved cysteine through the conserved F or W. D genes are given only for firm matches. A clone size is listed for some rows: how often the clone was seen (once, few, many), or a class if it is expanded.

>-|TRBJ2-3|TRBV12-1|-
TGTGCCAGCAGCTTTCCGGGTCCTAGCACAGATACGCAGTATTTT
CASSFPGPSTDTQYF
>-|TRBJ2-1|TRBV30|TRBD2
TGTGCCTGGAGGCCTAGCGGGAGGGCCCTCACAGATGAGCAGTTCTTC
CAWRPSGRALTDEQFF
>few|TRBJ2-3|TRBV18|-
TGTGCCAGCTCACCTACATATATTACAGATACGCAGTATTTT
CASSPTYITDTQYF
>-|TRBJ1-6|TRBV9|-
TGTGCCAGCAGCGCCCACCGGGATTTGAGTTCACCCCTCCACTTT
CASSAHRDLSSPLHF
>-|TRBJ2-7|TRBV5-1|TRBD2
TGCGCCAGCGGACTAGCGGGAGGTTTATACGAGCAGTACTTC
CASGLAGGLYEQYF
>-|TRBJ1-2|TRBV6-6|-
TGTGCCAGCAGTTCCCGGACAGAGGGAGGCTACACCTTC
CASSSRTEGGYTF
>-|TRBJ2-2|TRBV11-3|TRBD2
TGTGCCAGCAGCTTGACGCGGGAGGGCACCGGGGAGCTGTTTTTT
CASSLTREGTGELFF
>-|TRBJ2-2|TRBV4-1|-
TGCGCCAGCAGCCAAAGACAGCCCGTGCCCGGGGAGCTGTTTTTT
CASSQRQPVPGELFF
>once|TRBJ2-6|TRBV6-1|-
TGTGCCAGCAGTGAAGCAGGGGTATTAGGAACTGGGGCCAACGTCCTGACTTTC
CASSEAGVLGTGANVLTF
>-|TRBJ1-4|TRBV2|-
TGTGCCAGCATCCTGAATGAAAAACTGTTTTTT
CASILNEKLFF
>-|TRBJ2-6|TRBV5-1|-
TGCGCCAGCAGCTTGGCCGGGGGTTACTCTGGGGCCAACGTCCTGACTTTC
CASSLAGGYSGANVLTF
>-|TRBJ2-1|TRBV7-2|-
TGTGCCAGCAGCGCAGTCGACAGTCCCCAGGGGCAGTTCTTC
CASSAVDSPQGQFF
>-|TRBJ2-7|TRBV5-4|-
TGTGCCAGCAGCTTGGATGGCGGGCTCTCCTACGAGCAGTACTTC
CASSLDGGLSYEQYF
>-|TRBJ2-2|TRBV19|TRBD1
TGTGCCAGTAGTCCCCCAGGGACAGGGACCGGGGAGCTGTTTTTT
CASSPPGTGTGELFF
>-|TRBJ2-7|TRBV30|TRBD1
TGTGCCTGGAGCAGGGGGTTCTACGAGCAGTACTTC
CAWSRGFYEQYF
>-|TRBJ2-5|TRBV5-4|-
TGTGCCAGCAGCTTGGACAACCAAGAGACCCAGTACTTC
CASSLDNQETQYF
>once|TRBJ2-7|TRBV7-6|TRBD2
TGTGCCAGCAGCCCCTCGGGCAGGGAGGGATCCTACGAGCAGTACTTC
CASSPSGREGSYEQYF
>-|TRBJ1-2|TRBV30|-
TGTGCCTGGAGTGGAGGAAACTATGGCTACACCTTC
CAWSGGNYGYTF
>-|TRBJ1-1|TRBV5-4|-
TGTGCCAGCAGATCTAGGAACACTGAAGCTTTCTTT
CASRSRNTEAFF
>few|TRBJ1-5|TRBV7-2|-
TGTGCCAGCAGCCCGTCTGGCAATCAGCCCCAGCATTTT
CASSPSGNQPQHF
>-|TRBJ1-5|TRBV19|TRBD1
TGTGCCAGTAGTAGGGGGACAGGGGGCCTCGGACGCAATCAGCCCCAGCATTTT
CASSRGTGGLGRNQPQHF
>medium-sized|TRBJ1-5|TRBV10-2|-
TGCGCCAGCGGAGGGCAGTACAATCAGCCCCAGCATTTT
CASGGQYNQPQHF
>-|TRBJ2-5|TRBV6-2/TRBV6-3|TRBD2
TGTGCCAGCAGTTACTCGAGGACTAGCGGGGACCCCGAGACCCAGTACTTC
CASSYSRTSGDPETQYF
>-|TRBJ2-2|TRBV7-2|-
TGTGCCAGCAGCCGGAACCTAGGCCGGGGAACCGGGGAGCTGTTTTTT
CASSRNLGRGTGELFF
>once|TRBJ1-2|TRBV29-1|-
TGCAGCGTCCTCTTAACAGGGTCCCAGGGCTACACCTTC
CSVLLTGSQGYTF
>-|TRBJ2-7|TRBV6-2/TRBV6-3|-
TGTGCCAGCAGTTACAACTCTCTCGAGCAGTACTTC
CASSYNSLEQYF
>few|TRBJ2-7|TRBV18|-
TGTGCCAGCGCCGGGAGCGGGTCCTCCTACGAGCAGTACTTC
CASAGSGSSYEQYF
>once|TRBJ2-5|TRBV6-9|TRBD2
TGTGCCGCTAACGAGGGACTAGCGGGGGAGACCCAGTACTTC
CAANEGLAGETQYF
>-|TRBJ1-5|TRBV19|-
TGTGCCAGTGCTTCTTTCACAGGGACGGGGCAACAGCCCCAGCATTTT
CASASFTGTGQQPQHF
>-|TRBJ1-4|TRBV18|-
TGTGCCAGCTCACCAAGTGGCGGGGGCATGACTAATGAAAAACTGTTTTTT
CASSPSGGGMTNEKLFF
>many|TRBJ2-5|TRBV5-1|TRBD1
TGCGCCAGCAGCTTTGGCCTAGACAGGGGAAGGGGAGAGACCCAGTACTTC
CASSFGLDRGRGETQYF
>-|TRBJ2-1|TRBV27|TRBD1
TGTGCCAGCAGTTTCGTCTCTGGGACAGGGGTCTACAATGAGCAGTTCTTC
CASSFVSGTGVYNEQFF
>-|TRBJ1-1|TRBV30|-
TGTGCCTGGGGGACATTTGACACTGAAGCTTTCTTT
CAWGTFDTEAFF
>-|TRBJ2-1|TRBV7-9|TRBD2
TGTGCCAGCAGCTTACCTCCCGGGACTAGCGGGGAGTATTACAATGAGCAGTTCTTC
CASSLPPGTSGEYYNEQFF
>-|TRBJ2-7|TRBV29-1|TRBD2
TGCAGCGCCGGACTAGCGGGAGTTTACGAGCAGTACTTC
CSAGLAGVYEQYF
>-|TRBJ1-2|TRBV6-5|TRBD1
TGTGCCAGCAATCCAATCAGAGACAGGGGTAGCTACACCTTC
CASNPIRDRGSYTF
>-|TRBJ2-1|TRBV9|-
TGTGCCAGCAGCGTAGTCCCTAACTACAATGAGCAGTTCTTC
CASSVVPNYNEQFF
>-|TRBJ2-5|TRBV5-4|TRBD1
TGTGCCAGCAGCTTCCCGGGACAGGGGGGTTCGGAGACCCAGTACTTC
CASSFPGQGGSETQYF
>-|TRBJ1-6|TRBV11-2|TRBD1
TGTGCCAGCAGCCAGGGACAGAGATATAATTCACCCCTCCACTTT
CASSQGQRYNSPLHF
>few|TRBJ2-1|TRBV28|TRBD1
TGTGCCAGCAGTTTACTGGGACAGGGGTACTACAATGAGCAGTTCTTC
CASSLLGQGYYNEQFF
>-|TRBJ2-1|TRBV23-1|-
TGCGCCAGCAGTTCCAGGGACTTCCCGAGCTCCTACAATGAGCAGTTCTTC
CASSSRDFPSSYNEQFF
>-|TRBJ2-3|TRBV19|TRBD2
TGTGCCAGTAGGGTCCTAGCGGGAGCAGATACGCAGTATTTT
CASRVLAGADTQYF
>-|TRBJ2-3|TRBV11-3|TRBD2
TGTGCCAGCAGCATAGGGACTAGCGGGAGGGCAGATACGCAGTATTTT
CASSIGTSGRADTQYF
>-|TRBJ2-2|TRBV15|-
TGTGCCACCAGCAGTACGTTTAGCAGGGGAGCCGGGGAGCTGTTTTTT
CATSSTFSRGAGELFF
>-|TRBJ1-5|TRBV27|-
TGTGCCAGCAGACGCTACCCCGAGCAGGGGTCAAATCAGCCCCAGCATTTT
CASRRYPEQGSNQPQHF
>once|TRBJ2-5|TRBV4-1|TRBD2
TGCGCCAGCAGCCAAGACGATGGGCTAGCGGGAGGTGGAGAGACCCAGTACTTC
CASSQDDGLAGGGETQYF
>-|TRBJ1-3|TRBV20-1|-
TGCAGTGCTAGTCCCGGCAATGACAGAAACACCATATATTTT
CSASPGNDRNTIYF
>-|TRBJ2-2|TRBV7-8|-
TGTGCCAGCAGCTTACCGGGAGCTAACACCGGGGAGCTGTTTTTT
CASSLPGANTGELFF
>-|TRBJ2-1|TRBV5-1|TRBD2
TGCGCCAGCAGCTTGGAGGGACTAGCGGGAAGGGGGTCCTACAATGAGCAGTTCTTC
CASSLEGLAGRGSYNEQFF
>-|TRBJ2-3|TRBV30|-
TGTGCCTGGATTGTAGGGGCTCGCACAGATACGCAGTATTTT
CAWIVGARTDTQYF
>-|TRBJ2-3|TRBV30|TRBD2
TGTGCCTGGAGTGTACCGACTAGCCTCGATACGCAGTATTTT
CAWSVPTSLDTQYF
>-|TRBJ2-3|TRBV27|TRBD2
TGTGCCAGCAGTTTTGTGGGACTAGCGGGAAGGGGGGGCACAGATACGCAGTATTTT
CASSFVGLAGRGGTDTQYF
>few|TRBJ2-7|TRBV30|-
TGTGCCTGGAGCTTAGTGTTCGGCGAGCAGTACTTC
CAWSLVFGEQYF
>-|TRBJ2-7|TRBV2|TRBD1
TGTGCCAGCGAACCGGGACAGGGGATAAGCGAGCAGTACTTC
CASEPGQGISEQYF